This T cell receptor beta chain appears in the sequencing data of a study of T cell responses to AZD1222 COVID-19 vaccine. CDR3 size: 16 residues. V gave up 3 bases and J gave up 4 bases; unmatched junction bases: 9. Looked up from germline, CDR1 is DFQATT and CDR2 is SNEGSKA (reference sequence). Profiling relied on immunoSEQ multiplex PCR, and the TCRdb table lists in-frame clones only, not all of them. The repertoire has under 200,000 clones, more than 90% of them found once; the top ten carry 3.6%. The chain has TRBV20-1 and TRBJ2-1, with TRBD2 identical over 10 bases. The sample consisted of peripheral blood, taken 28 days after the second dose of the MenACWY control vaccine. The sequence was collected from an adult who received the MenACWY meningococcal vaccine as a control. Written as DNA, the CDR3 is TGCAGTGCTAGTTCGAATCTAGCGGGGGTTTACAATGAGCAGTTCTTC. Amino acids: CSASSNLAGVYNEQFF.